Listed below are T cell receptor beta chains from one sample, sequenced in a study of blood T cell repertoires in COVID-19. Only in-frame clones appear in the TCRdb table, and some are missing; sequencing was by immunoSEQ multiplex PCR. Here the sample spans some 120,000 clones, about four fifths being singletons. The material sequenced was peripheral blood. These receptors all come from a woman aged 25 to 45 who had recovered from COVID-19. Each CDR3 is given with its conserved first and last residue. Each record gives: D gene, V gene, J gene, clone size, CDR3 protein, CDR3 DNA. The D gene is left open where the match is weak. Size is omitted from some rows. Given values are once, few, many or a class for expanded clones.

TRBD2,TRBV27,TRBJ2-7,NA,CASSLRLAGGYEQYF,TGTGCCAGCAGTTTACGACTAGCGGGAGGATACGAGCAGTACTTC
NA,TRBV11-2,TRBJ1-1,NA,CASSLNQPGAEAFF,TGTGCCAGCAGCTTAAATCAACCCGGGGCTGAAGCTTTCTTT
NA,TRBV13,TRBJ2-3,NA,CASPSTDTQYF,TGTGCCAGCCCTTCCACAGATACGCAGTATTTT
TRBD2,TRBV6-1,TRBJ2-7,NA,CASSERIVSGAYEQYF,TGTGCCAGCAGTGAACGGATAGTTAGCGGGGCCTACGAGCAGTACTTC
TRBD1,TRBV2,TRBJ2-2,NA,CASRGQTLDRLRGNPGELFF,TGTGCCAGCAGGGGACAAACCTTGGACAGGCTTCGGGGTAACCCCGGGGAGCTGTTTTTT
NA,TRBV7-2,TRBJ1-6,NA,CASSSLRNSPLHF,TGTGCCAGCAGCTCACTCAGGAATTCACCCCTCCACTTT
TRBD2,TRBV7-6,TRBJ2-5,NA,CASADRGRDQETQYF,TGTGCCAGCGCCGACCGGGGGAGGGATCAAGAGACCCAGTACTTC
TRBD1,TRBV6-5,TRBJ2-5,NA,CASSYDRGQETQYF,TGTGCCAGCAGTTACGACAGGGGGCAAGAGACCCAGTACTTC
NA,TRBV27,TRBJ2-7,NA,CAARQGSSYEQYF,TGTGCCGCGAGGCAGGGGAGCTCCTACGAGCAGTACTTC
NA,TRBV19,TRBJ1-1,few,CASSIRAGASTEAFF,TGTGCCAGTAGTATCCGCGCAGGGGCTAGCACTGAAGCTTTCTTT
TRBD1,TRBV5-1,TRBJ2-5,once,CASSPADREETQYF,TGCGCCAGCAGCCCCGCGGACAGGGAAGAGACCCAGTACTTC
TRBD1,TRBV19,TRBJ1-3,few,CASKLDRDPGNTIYF,TGTGCCAGTAAACTGGACAGGGATCCCGGAAACACCATATATTTT
NA,TRBV27,TRBJ1-5,NA,CASSPRDGQPQHF,TGTGCCAGCAGTCCCAGAGACGGGCAGCCCCAGCATTTT
TRBD1,TRBV11-2,TRBJ2-4,NA,CASSADRGKDIQYF,TGTGCCAGCAGCGCGGACAGGGGAAAGGACATTCAGTACTTC
NA,TRBV14,TRBJ2-1,once,CASSQDIYNEQFF,TGTGCCAGCAGCCAGGACATCTACAATGAGCAGTTCTTC
NA,TRBV6-5,TRBJ2-2,NA,CASRRAGELFF,TGTGCCAGCAGGCGGGCCGGGGAGCTGTTTTTT
NA,TRBV10-3,TRBJ1-2,NA,CATSGGTSNYGYTF,TGTGCCACCTCTGGGGGCACCTCCAACTATGGCTACACCTTC
NA,TRBV14,TRBJ2-1,NA,CASSQDLQWIIGEQFF,TGTGCCAGCAGCCAAGATTTACAGTGGATTATTGGTGAGCAGTTCTTC
TRBD1,TRBV19,TRBJ2-1,NA,CASSIPGQGAIHEQFF,TGTGCCAGTAGTATACCCGGACAGGGGGCGATCCATGAGCAGTTCTTC
TRBD1,TRBV19,TRBJ1-5,once,CASSIGWDRDLNQPQHF,TGTGCCAGTAGTATCGGCTGGGACAGGGACCTAAATCAGCCCCAGCATTTT
NA,TRBV5-1,TRBJ2-7,NA,CASSSPERAAYEQYF,TGCGCCAGCAGCTCGCCTGAGCGGGCCGCCTACGAGCAGTACTTC
NA,TRBV10-3,TRBJ1-4,NA,CAPPTSRDNDANEKLFF,TGTGCCCCTCCAACGTCCCGGGACAACGACGCTAATGAAAAACTGTTTTTT
NA,TRBV30,TRBJ1-5,once,CAWSVQGHQPQHF,TGTGCCTGGAGTGTACAGGGTCACCAGCCCCAGCATTTT
TRBD2,TRBV7-3,TRBJ2-1,NA,CASSVGLAAINEQFF,TGTGCCAGCAGCGTTGGACTAGCAGCAATCAATGAGCAGTTCTTC
NA,TRBV19,TRBJ1-6,once,CASSLRSYNSPLHF,TGTGCCAGTAGTCTCCGCTCCTATAATTCACCCCTCCACTTT
TRBD1,TRBV7-9,TRBJ1-3,NA,CASSYPGQGFNTIYF,TGTGCCAGCAGTTATCCGGGACAGGGGTTTAACACCATATATTTT
TRBD2,TRBV5-4,TRBJ2-7,NA,CASSAPGLALIGAIDEQYF,TGTGCCAGCAGCGCCCCGGGACTAGCGTTAATTGGTGCAATCGACGAGCAGTACTTC
NA,TRBV2,TRBJ2-1,once,CASSPGEGEQFF,TGTGCCAGCAGTCCAGGGGAAGGTGAGCAGTTCTTC
TRBD1,TRBV10-3,TRBJ1-2,NA,CAISDGQDYGYTF,TGTGCCATCAGTGACGGACAGGACTATGGCTACACCTTC
TRBD1,TRBV19,TRBJ1-1,NA,CASSSWTGGGVTEAFF,TGTGCCAGTAGTTCTTGGACAGGGGGAGGTGTCACTGAAGCTTTCTTT
NA,TRBV19,TRBJ2-3,NA,CASSIVGAPSTDTQYF,TGTGCCAGTAGTATCGTGGGGGCTCCTAGCACAGATACGCAGTATTTT
TRBD1,TRBV27,TRBJ2-4,NA,CASSLRGTGWGNIQYF,TGTGCCAGCAGTTTAAGGGGGACAGGGTGGGGAAACATTCAGTACTTC
TRBD1,TRBV5-1,TRBJ2-7,once,CASSLVSGPGQGSYEQYF,TGCGCCAGCAGCCTAGTAAGTGGGCCGGGACAGGGCTCCTACGAGCAGTACTTC
NA,TRBV3-1/TRBV3-2,TRBJ2-3,NA,CASSQSGFTGTDTQYF,TGTGCCAGCAGCCAGTCAGGATTTACCGGCACAGATACGCAGTATTTT
TRBD2,TRBV27,TRBJ2-7,medium-sized,CASSPTSGGFEGEQYF,TGTGCCAGCAGCCCGACTAGCGGGGGGTTCGAGGGCGAGCAGTACTTC
NA,TRBV5-8,TRBJ2-3,NA,CASSLGFAGSSSTDTQYF,TGTGCCAGCAGCCTGGGGTTTGCGGGGAGTTCGAGCACAGATACGCAGTATTTT
NA,TRBV7-9,TRBJ1-3,NA,CASSFHREGNTIYF,TGTGCCAGCAGCTTTCATAGGGAGGGAAACACCATATATTTT
NA,TRBV27,TRBJ1-6,NA,CASSIGQYNSPLHF,TGTGCCAGCAGCATAGGACAGTATAATTCACCCCTCCACTTT
TRBD2,TRBV4-1,TRBJ2-3,many,CASSLPGLAGGGTDTQYF,TGCGCCAGCAGCCTTCCGGGACTAGCGGGGGGAGGGACAGATACGCAGTATTTT
TRBD2,TRBV2,TRBJ2-7,NA,CASRGSGTSGRVFGEQYF,TGTGCCAGCAGGGGTTCCGGGACTAGCGGGAGGGTGTTTGGCGAGCAGTACTTC
NA,TRBV7-3,TRBJ1-1,NA,CASSPTTANTEAFF,TGTGCCAGCAGCCCTACGACTGCGAACACTGAAGCTTTCTTT
NA,TRBV30,TRBJ1-6,NA,CACRVGSYNSPLHF,TGTGCCTGTCGGGTTGGCTCCTATAATTCACCCCTCCACTTT
TRBD1,TRBV12-5,TRBJ2-7,NA,CASGFTSGTVLYEQYF,TGTGCTAGTGGTTTCACATCCGGGACAGTCTTGTACGAGCAGTACTTC
TRBD2,TRBV6-1,TRBJ2-5,NA,CASSGGGLAGWETQYF,TGTGCCAGCAGTGGGGGGGGACTAGCGGGTTGGGAGACCCAGTACTTC
NA,TRBV7-8,TRBJ1-1,NA,CASSLDTNTEAFF,TGTGCCAGCAGCTTAGACACCAACACTGAAGCTTTCTTT
TRBD2,TRBV9,TRBJ2-4,once,CASSVQRDAPPNIQYF,TGTGCCAGCAGCGTACAGCGGGATGCCCCCCCAAACATTCAGTACTTC
NA,TRBV30,TRBJ1-1,NA,CAWTTGTKTEAFF,TGTGCCTGGACGACAGGTACGAAGACTGAAGCTTTCTTT
TRBD2,TRBV5-1,TRBJ2-2,NA,CASSSRTSGNTGELFF,TGCGCCAGCAGCAGTCGGACTAGCGGTAACACCGGGGAGCTGTTTTTT
NA,TRBV2,TRBJ2-5,NA,CASGGDRAAAQETQYF,TGTGCCAGCGGAGGGGACCGGGCCGCAGCTCAAGAGACCCAGTACTTC
NA,TRBV19,TRBJ1-1,NA,CASSNYMDTEAFF,TGTGCCAGTAGCAACTACATGGACACTGAAGCTTTCTTT
NA,TRBV24-1,TRBJ2-5,NA,CATSDGGLETQYF,TGTGCCACCAGTGATGGCGGACTAGAGACCCAGTACTTC
NA,TRBV9,TRBJ2-1,NA,CVSGPGAHEQFF,TGTGTCAGCGGTCCAGGGGCGCATGAGCAGTTCTTC
TRBD1,TRBV19,TRBJ1-3,NA,CASSTSRQGEIAIYF,TGTGCCAGTAGTACCAGCCGACAGGGGGAAATCGCCATATATTTT
NA,TRBV14,TRBJ1-6,NA,CASSQEYSPLHF,TGTGCCAGCAGCCAGGAGTATTCACCCCTCCACTTT
NA,TRBV6-1,TRBJ1-5,NA,CASSEEISAGVGNQPQHF,TGTGCCAGCAGTGAAGAAATATCAGCCGGGGTCGGTAATCAGCCCCAGCATTTT
NA,TRBV7-9,TRBJ1-6,NA,CASSLVLGGNSPLHF,TGTGCCAGCAGCTTAGTATTGGGGGGGAATTCACCCCTCCACTTT
TRBD2,TRBV6-5,TRBJ2-7,NA,CASTGGEAYEQYF,TGTGCCAGCACGGGGGGAGAGGCCTACGAGCAGTACTTC
TRBD2,TRBV3-1/TRBV3-2,TRBJ2-7,once,CASSRSQAGPRGEQYF,TGTGCCAGCAGCAGGAGCCAAGCGGGACCAAGGGGAGAGCAGTACTTC